This is a list of T cell receptor beta chains from one sample in a study of CD8+CD57+ T cells in acquired aplastic anemia. TCRdb used MiXCR to reprocess the reads, holding one entry per CDR3 protein. The table lists under 200,000 distinct CDR3 sequences, approximately 52% of them singletons, with about 1.7% in the top ten. Sequences were obtained from sorted CD4+, CD8+, or CD8+CD57+ T cells (not recorded which) from PBMCs. The origin of the receptors is a human donor with aplastic anemia. Each CDR3 is given with its conserved first and last residue. D genes are given only for firm matches. Only part of the rows carry a size: once, few, many, or a class if the clone is expanded.

J,size,V,D,CDR3,DNA
TRBJ1-2,-,TRBV15,-,CATSRVLPGANYGYTF,TGTGCCACCAGCAGAGTTCTTCCGGGAGCTAACTATGGCTACACCTTC
TRBJ2-3,-,TRBV24-1,TRBD1,CATLTGARDTQYF,TGTGCCACCCTGACAGGGGCGAGGGATACGCAGTATTTT
TRBJ2-3,-,TRBV10-2,TRBD1,CASSDGTGSWEYF,TGCGCCAGCAGCGACGGGACAGGGTCATGGGAGTATTTT
TRBJ2-7,-,TRBV2,-,CASSELGRGYEQYF,TGTGCCAGCAGTGAATTGGGGAGAGGGTACGAGCAGTACTTC
TRBJ2-7,-,TRBV7-6,TRBD1,CASSPTGTGRIEQYF,TGTGCCAGCAGCCCCACGGGGACAGGGAGGATCGAGCAGTACTTC
TRBJ2-7,-,TRBV24-1,-,CATSDSNDQEQYF,TGTGCCACCAGTGATTCGAACGACCAGGAGCAGTACTTC
TRBJ2-7,-,TRBV24-1,TRBD1,CATFGRDRVGPNEQYF,TGTGCCACCTTTGGCCGGGACAGGGTAGGGCCTAACGAGCAGTACTTC
TRBJ2-7,many,TRBV7-9,-,CASSLDKAYEQYF,TGTGCCAGCAGCTTGGACAAAGCCTACGAGCAGTACTTC
TRBJ2-7,-,TRBV20-1,TRBD2,CSARLADALSGEQYF,TGCAGTGCTAGACTAGCGGATGCGTTGAGCGGCGAGCAGTACTTC
TRBJ1-5,many,TRBV12-5,-,CASGFGGSNQPQHF,TGTGCTAGTGGTTTCGGGGGTAGCAATCAGCCCCAGCATTTT
TRBJ1-6,few,TRBV25-1,-,CASSPEGGASYNSPLHF,TGTGCCAGCAGCCCCGAGGGGGGAGCCTCCTATAATTCACCCCTCCACTTT
TRBJ2-3,few,TRBV5-4,-,CASSPRDGGLLTDTQYF,TGTGCCAGCAGCCCCCGGGATGGGGGACTTCTAACAGATACGCAGTATTTT
TRBJ2-7,many,TRBV12-3/TRBV12-4,-,CASSLWGTSSYEQYF,TGTGCCAGCAGTTTGTGGGGGACCAGCTCCTACGAGCAGTACTTC
TRBJ2-1,once,TRBV20-1,TRBD2,CSADTSGTSSYNEQFF,TGCAGTGCCGACACAAGCGGGACCAGCTCCTACAATGAGCAGTTCTTC
TRBJ2-7,many,TRBV9,-,CASSARDSLQYEQYF,TGTGCCAGCAGCGCGAGGGACTCTTTACAATACGAGCAGTACTTC
TRBJ2-1,many,TRBV4-1,-,CASSHTVGEQFF,TGCGCCAGCAGCCACACCGTTGGTGAGCAGTTCTTC
TRBJ2-2,-,TRBV18,TRBD1,CASSRNGQGASGELFF,TGTGCCAGCTCACGAAACGGACAGGGGGCGTCCGGGGAGCTGTTTTTT
TRBJ2-2,many,TRBV19,TRBD2,CASSGRAGGSPTGELFF,TGTGCCAGTAGTGGGAGGGCCGGCGGGAGCCCCACCGGGGAGCTGTTTTTT
TRBJ2-5,-,TRBV3-1,-,CASRRSPGTAETQYF,TGTGCCAGCAGGAGGTCTCCAGGGACGGCTGAGACCCAGTACTTC
TRBJ1-5,-,TRBV9,-,CASSLGLGQPQHF,TGTGCCAGCAGCCTTGGACTCGGGCAGCCCCAGCATTTT
TRBJ1-2,-,TRBV24-1,-,CATSVWSNYGYTF,TGTGCCACCAGTGTCTGGTCTAACTATGGCTACACCTTC
TRBJ2-7,-,TRBV2,TRBD1,CASSLGQGAEQYF,TGTGCCAGCAGTCTGGGACAGGGGGCCGAGCAGTACTTC
TRBJ2-5,-,TRBV29-1,TRBD2,CSVGLAGGETQYF,TGCAGCGTTGGACTAGCTGGGGGGGAGACCCAGTACTTC
TRBJ2-2,-,TRBV7-4,-,CASSFETGELFF,TGTGCCAGCAGCTTCGAGACCGGGGAGCTGTTTTTT
TRBJ2-7,-,TRBV2,TRBD2,CARGRAESEQYF,TGTGCCCGGGGGAGGGCGGAGTCCGAGCAGTACTTC
TRBJ1-1,many,TRBV5-5,-,CASSLGQSTEAFF,TGTGCCAGCAGCTTGGGGCAGAGCACTGAAGCTTTCTTT
TRBJ2-7,few,TRBV24-1,-,CAVSARAGPYEQYF,TGTGCCGTCTCCGCCCGAGCGGGCCCCTACGAGCAGTACTTC
TRBJ1-6,few,TRBV20-1,-,CSGRGWGSSYNSPLHF,TGCAGTGGTAGGGGGTGGGGGAGCTCCTATAATTCACCCCTCCACTTT
TRBJ1-2,many,TRBV7-8,-,CASSGNGGYTF,TGTGCCAGCAGCGGTAATGGCGGCTACACCTTC
TRBJ2-2,few,TRBV6-5,TRBD2,CASSYGGGGAGELFF,TGTGCCAGCAGTTACGGCGGCGGGGGGGCCGGGGAGCTGTTTTTT
TRBJ1-1,few,TRBV10-3,-,CAILGQAGAEAFF,TGTGCCATCCTCGGACAAGCGGGCGCTGAAGCTTTCTTT
TRBJ2-7,many,TRBV5-4,TRBD2,CASSLRGGRYEQYF,TGTGCCAGCAGCTTGCGGGGGGGCCGGTACGAGCAGTACTTC
TRBJ2-7,few,TRBV7-9,TRBD1,CASSSGTGGGEQYF,TGTGCCAGCAGCTCCGGGACAGGGGGTGGCGAGCAGTACTTC
TRBJ1-3,-,TRBV15,-,CATSREWGSGNTIYF,TGTGCCACCAGCAGAGAATGGGGATCCGGAAACACCATATATTTT
TRBJ2-7,-,TRBV10-3,TRBD1,CAICPGRDRGDEQYF,TGTGCCATCTGCCCGGGCCGCGACAGGGGAGACGAGCAGTACTTC
TRBJ1-6,-,TRBV7-9,-,CASSLFGGGWSPLHF,TGTGCCAGCAGCTTATTCGGGGGCGGGTGGTCACCCCTCCACTTT
TRBJ2-3,-,TRBV6-5,-,CASSSGYRTDTQYF,TGTGCCAGCAGTTCAGGTTACCGCACAGATACGCAGTATTTT
TRBJ2-2,-,TRBV6-1,-,CASSNTNTGELFF,TGTGCCAGCAGCAACACGAACACCGGGGAGCTGTTTTTT
TRBJ2-5,few,TRBV5-6,-,CASSLLSEETQYF,TGTGCCAGCAGCTTGCTCTCGGAAGAGACCCAGTACTTC
TRBJ1-1,many,TRBV5-1,TRBD1,CASSWSGTVNTEAFF,TGCGCCAGCAGCTGGTCTGGGACAGTGAACACTGAAGCTTTCTTT
TRBJ2-7,-,TRBV5-4,TRBD1,CASSLRPGQDTYEQYF,TGTGCCAGCAGCCTCCGGCCGGGACAGGACACCTACGAGCAGTACTTC
TRBJ2-7,-,TRBV2,TRBD2,CASTPSGGSVHEQYF,TGTGCCAGCACTCCTAGCGGGGGTTCCGTCCACGAGCAGTACTTC
TRBJ2-7,-,TRBV10-3,TRBD2,CAVGTSGRGGSYEQYF,TGTGCCGTCGGGACTAGCGGGAGAGGTGGCTCCTACGAGCAGTACTTC
TRBJ1-2,-,TRBV2,TRBD1,CASTGQGTKYGYTF,TGTGCCAGCACGGGACAGGGGACAAAATATGGCTACACCTTC
TRBJ1-2,-,TRBV4-3,TRBD1,CASSPSEGAGGYTF,TGCGCCAGCAGTCCTAGTGAGGGGGCGGGTGGCTACACCTTC
TRBJ2-7,-,TRBV20-1,-,CSARDDSSSYEQYF,TGCAGTGCTAGAGATGACAGTAGCTCCTACGAGCAGTACTTC